This T cell receptor beta chain was recovered during a study of OX40 agonist ivuxolimab in advanced cancers. Background on the whole study: The costimulatory receptor OX40 (CD134) was targeted by ivuxolimab, a fully human IgG2 agonistic monoclonal antibody. Intravenous ivuxolimab was administered to patients every 2 weeks at six dose levels: 0.01, 0.1, 0.3, 1.5, 3 and 10 mg/kg. Of the roughly 54 dose-escalation patients, hepatocellular carcinoma was present in about 20, melanoma in about 15, renal cell carcinoma in 9 and head and neck cancer in 9. The dose-escalation cohort was around 84% male with a mean age of approximately 60 years, ranging from 23 to 79. Patients were allowed to have had prior anti-PD-1, anti-PD-L1 or anti-CTLA-4 therapy, and more than 35% of the dose-escalation patients had been treated with checkpoint inhibitors. Partial responses occurred in three dose-escalation patients, of whom one had hepatocellular carcinoma and two had cutaneous melanoma. The purpose of peripheral TCRbeta sequencing was to test whether ivuxolimab changed TCR sequence diversity and led to clonal T-cell expansion. The monotherapy dose-escalation portion (N of about 50 patients) of the phase I ivuxolimab trial is reported in the paper.

From a lookup of the germline V gene, CDR1 and CDR2 are SGHNT and YENEEA. The CDR3 covers 13 residues, taking in both the cysteine and the phenylalanine. The sequence is cut down to CDR3 DNA, 39 bases in frame from base 1. Deletion took 0 bases off V and 6 bases off J, with a span of 7 bases between the germline ends. The trial excluded patients who had a history of autoimmune disease or who were on systemic immunosuppression. Peripheral blood for TCR sequencing was drawn from every dose cohort at baseline, at cycle 4 day 1 and at cycle 7 day 1. The samples were taken from a phase I, first-in-human, multicenter, open-label dose-escalation trial of ivuxolimab. The trial enrolled adults with locally advanced or metastatic head and neck squamous cell, hepatocellular, melanoma or renal cell carcinoma. Before TCR sequencing, CD4+ T cells and CD8+ T cells were sorted from peripheral blood as separate populations.

General conclusions and limits of the study: After ivuxolimab, expanded clones were on average more numerous among CD8+ T cells than among CD4+ T cells. Low levels of normalized T-cell clonal expansion were also seen in some patients who did not respond. The antigen specificity of the peripheral T cells that underwent clonal expansion was not determined. In the 0.1-3.0 mg/kg groups, partial responders were among the patients with the lowest normalized peripheral clonal expansion, particularly in CD8+ T cells. Clonal expansion of both CD4+ and CD8+ blood T cells was observed from baseline to week 6 at doses 0.1 to 3.0 mg/kg.

For sequencing of the TCRbeta CDR3 region, genomic DNA was extracted from the sorted cells. The immunoSEQ Assay was used for sequencing of TCRbeta CDR3 regions. TCRdb provides this immuneACCESS table in a form limited to in-frame rearrangements. Some clones are lacking; in checked studies, under half of them reflect an unresolved V gene, and why the rest are absent is not known. The sample table holds around 77,000 clones, of which more than 80% were seen once. Approximately 0.94% of the sample is taken by the ten largest. In the case of this clone: The antigen it recognizes is unknown. It has no much larger one-base neighbor in the sample; base qualities were not kept.

The sequencing here drew on CD4+ or CD8+ T cells sorted from blood, taken in a trial of the OX40 agonist ivuxolimab. The clonotype originates from an adult with an advanced solid tumor such as melanoma, head and neck, liver or kidney cancer. Here the chain combines TRBV11-3 and TRBJ2-3, with no confident D gene call. In nucleotides, the sequence is TGTGCCAGCAGCTTAGATCGGTCGGATACGCAGTATTTT. Its protein product is CASSLDRSDTQYF.